This is a list of T cell receptor beta chains from one sample in a study of blood T cell repertoires in COVID-19. Clones were read by immunoSEQ multiplex PCR, and TCRdb kept only the in-frame ones, dropping some. The table has 50,000 to 65,000 clones, roughly 87% seen once. The specimen sequenced was peripheral blood. Receptor source: a woman of 80 years or more with COVID-19, enrolled during active disease. The CDR3 runs from the conserved cysteine through the conserved F or W. A D gene is named only where the DNA matches it firmly. Where a row states a size, it is once, few, many or the class of an expanded clone; other rows omit it.

j_gene | v_gene | abundance | d_gene | CDR3nt | CDR3aa
TRBJ1-1 | TRBV2 | . | . | TGTGCCAGCAGACCCCAGGGGAGGGACACTGAAGCTTTCTTT | CASRPQGRDTEAFF
TRBJ1-1 | TRBV11-2 | . | TRBD1 | TGTGCCAGCAGCAGACCCCGGGACAGCGACACTGAAGCTTTCTTT | CASSRPRDSDTEAFF
TRBJ2-7 | TRBV6-5 | . | TRBD2 | TGTGCCAGCACCCCTTTAGCGGGGGGGACGCACGAGCAGTACTTC | CASTPLAGGTHEQYF
TRBJ1-5 | TRBV9 | . | . | TGTGCCAGCAGCCAGGGGACCGACAGGAGGCAGCCCCAGCATTTT | CASSQGTDRRQPQHF
TRBJ1-1 | TRBV7-2 | few | TRBD1 | TGTGCCAGCAGCTTTAAGGGACAGTCGAACACTGAAGCTTTCTTT | CASSFKGQSNTEAFF
TRBJ2-2 | TRBV30 | . | . | TGTGCCTGGGTGGACCAGGGGAAGACCGGGGAGCTGTTTTTT | CAWVDQGKTGELFF
TRBJ1-2 | TRBV7-3 | . | . | TGTGCCAGCAGCTTAACGGGGCAGGGGCTTTCCTATGGCTACACCTTC | CASSLTGQGLSYGYTF
TRBJ1-3 | TRBV6-5 | . | TRBD1 | TGTGCCAGCAGTTACTCGACAGGGAGCTCTGGAAACACCATATATTTT | CASSYSTGSSGNTIYF
TRBJ1-1 | TRBV30 | . | . | TGTGCCTGGAGTGCGGACAGACAGAACACTGAAGCTTTCTTT | CAWSADRQNTEAFF
TRBJ2-2 | TRBV2 | . | . | TGTGCCAGCAGTGGCAGGGCAGACACCGGGGAGCTGTTTTTT | CASSGRADTGELFF